Listed here are 3 T cell receptor beta chains from one sample, sequenced in a study of CD8+ T cells in alopecia areata. In each case, RNA was isolated and then reverse transcribed into cDNA as the sequencing template. Repertoires were generated with immunoSEQ multiplex PCR, while TCRdb's copy carries only in-frame clones and drops some. Found here are around 69,000 clones, about three fifths of them singletons; the top ten hold roughly a sixth. The sequencing here drew on CD8+ T cells sorted from blood, taken at week 0. Receptors were obtained from a human donor with alopecia areata.

In this sample, this clone turned up a few times. V is TRBV4-1 and J is TRBJ2-1, with TRBD2 matching 9 bases. Germline V gives CDR1 MGHRA, CDR2 YSYEKL. V trimming: 2 bases; J trimming: 3 bases; junction bases outside the gene matches: 2. This CDR3 contains 15 residues. The CDR3 sequence is CASSQLAGRYNEQFF. The CDR3 bases are TGCGCCAGCAGCCAACTAGCGGGACGCTACAATGAGCAGTTCTTC.

This clone was counted only a few times. The J gene is TRBJ2-7, the V gene TRBV27; 16 nucleotides match TRBD2. The CDR3 length is 18 residues. Per germline, CDR1 MNHEY and CDR2 SMNVEV (reference sequence). The V gene end was trimmed by 5 bases and the J gene end by 3 bases; junction bases not matched to a gene: 10. CDR3 in DNA: TGTGCCAGCAGTCCGGGACTAGCGGGAGGGCCGGGGTTCTACGAGCAGTACTTC. Translation: CASSPGLAGGPGFYEQYF.

V is TRBV27 and J is TRBJ2-1; TRBD1 matches at 11 bases. V lost 2 bases to trimming and J lost 9 bases; unmatched junction nucleotides: 0. This CDR3 spans 13 amino acids. Germline V gene lookup returns CDR1 MNHEY and CDR2 SMNVEV (reference sequence). The CDR3 DNA reads as TGTGCCAGCAGTTTAGGACAGGGGGCTGAGCAGTTCTTC. This translates into CASSLGQGAEQFF.